This record concerns one T cell receptor beta chain sequence. Its antigen is currently not known. Base qualities were left out, and no much larger clone turns up one base away. The record originates from a study of cytomegalovirus exposure and HLA in healthy donors (dated by TCRdb to the late 2010s). For the wider study: According to a later analysis, one platform produced both the 100 to 150 validation repertoires and the 666 repertoires of the first cohort. The study aimed to test whether cataloging public T cell receptors could reveal signatures of past pathogen exposure. A separate validation cohort of approximately 120 different subjects was used in addition to the roughly 620-subject first cohort. The study combined high-throughput TCR immunosequencing, statistical association of individual TCRs with disease status, and machine learning to predict cytomegalovirus infection status. The paper as a whole reports these results and caveats: While some public TCRs were present in many individuals, most TCR sequences turned up only very rarely across donors. The authors suggested that the approach could potentially be generalized to other disease states and immunological phenotypes. In the study, some 180 TCR beta chains were listed as associated with cytomegalovirus. Subsequent analysis determined that TCRs grouped into clusters in the first cohort also showed a tendency toward co-occurrence across the 120 or so validation repertoires, and 85% to 95% of cluster scores exceeded 0. The classifier was reported to diagnose cytomegalovirus status with high specificity and sensitivity in both the original cohort and the validation cohort. All 120 or so repertoires were used to score co-occurrence in the validation cohort in a later analysis, because that analysis had no HLA typing for the cohort. Three of the identified cytomegalovirus-associated TCR beta chains were confirmed in vitro to be specific for cytomegalovirus antigens.

V is pruned by 4 bases and J by 5 bases, leaving 7 bases of the junction without a gene match. The CDR3 goes from the cysteine to the phenylalanine over 15 residues. The only DNA kept is the CDR3, 45 bases in frame from the first base. CDR1 SGHNT and CDR2 YENEEA are derived from the germline V gene. Libraries were constructed by the immunoSEQ multiplex PCR assay. Turning to the authors' computational methods: A statistical classification framework was built for diagnosing cytomegalovirus status from the catalog of TCR beta chain sequences. The source is immuneACCESS, and TCRdb retained only in-frame sequences with V and J called. Part of the clones is not carried over; for the studies checked, unresolved V genes explain less than half of this, and the remainder is unexplained. For V, J and clone size, that table is used; D and trimming come from the DNA. The sample profile shows 200,000 to 300,000 clones; approximately 84% of them were found once. The ten biggest clones cover about 1.2% of the sample.

The donors were included in the validation cohort of some 120 subjects, a group kept apart from the approximately 700-subject first cohort. This clonotype was obtained from a woman between 25 and 40 years old in good health and CMV-seropositive. The receptor chain draws on TRBV11-3 and TRBJ2-5, and 10 junctional nucleotides match TRBD2. The sample taken for sequencing was PBMCs. The nucleotide sequence is TGTGCCAGCAGCTCCCGAGCGGGAGGGCGGGAGACCCAGTACTTC. It translates as CASSSRAGGRETQYF.